The clone carrying this TCR beta chain was detected ten times or more. No antigen is known for it. The time point was: healthy volunteer bleed at 2 weeks. Before extraction, the whole blood was not fractionated, and total RNA was taken from it. TCRdb reanalysed the RACE reads using MiXCR and keeps one entry per CDR3 protein. This table has tens of thousands of distinct CDR3 sequences, approximately 9.7% appearing once. The data originate from a study of human T cells and chemical hapten exposure. Broader study findings: TCRs above 1 in 1000 frequency did not change with DPC sensitization.

The CDR3 covers 15 residues. Germline loops: CDR1 DFQATT, CDR2 SNEGSKA (reference sequence). V was pared by 0 bases and J by 2 bases, with 5 bases of the junction left unmatched. The sample taken for sequencing was whole blood. The chain carries TRBV20-1 and TRBJ2-3; 7 nucleotides align to TRBD2. The receptor was isolated from a female donor in good health. Some clones in this sample may be carry-over from other donors' samples. CDR3 sequence reads: CSARDLAAYTDTQYF. The CDR3, as DNA: TGCAGTGCTAGAGATCTAGCGGCATACACAGATACGCAGTATTTT.